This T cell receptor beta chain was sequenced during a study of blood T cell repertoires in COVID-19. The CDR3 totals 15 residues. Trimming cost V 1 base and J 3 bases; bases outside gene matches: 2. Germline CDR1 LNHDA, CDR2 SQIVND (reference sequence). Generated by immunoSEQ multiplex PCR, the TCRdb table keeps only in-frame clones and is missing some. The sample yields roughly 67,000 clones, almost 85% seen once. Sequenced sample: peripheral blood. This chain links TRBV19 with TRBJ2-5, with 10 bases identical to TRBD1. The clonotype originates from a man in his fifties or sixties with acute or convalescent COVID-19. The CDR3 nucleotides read TGTGCCAGTAGTATAGGGACAGGGGGTGAAGAGACCCAGTACTTC. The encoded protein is CASSIGTGGEETQYF.